Presented here are 30 T cell receptor beta chains from one specimen sequenced in a study of post-analysis software for immune sequencing data (dated by TCRdb to between 2014 and 2017). Libraries were made using PCR. TCRdb lists the instrument as Illumina HiSeq 2500. To reduce PCR and sequencing biases, unique molecular identifiers were built into the TCR beta cDNA libraries. The public reads were reprocessed in TCRdb via fastp at Q25 and MiXCR, keeping in-frame beta chains. Each record represents a unique CDR3 protein, reported with the most common genes and DNA among its rows. Within this sample are around 250,000 distinct CDR3 sequences, with just over 35% of them counted one time only. Under 5.5% of the sample is in the top ten clones. General conclusions and limits of the study: Significantly higher frequencies in patients than in controls were found for roughly 5 TRBV segments, including TRBV5-6, TRBV5-1 and TRBV20-1.

These TCRs' antigens remain unknown. The sequencing sample was made of blood. Receptors originate from a girl aged 5 to 17 with multiple sclerosis.

This clonotype has just a few counts. The chain has TRBV5-1 and TRBJ2-5; D gene unclear. CDR3 length: 14 amino acids. Trimming cost V 3 bases and J 0 bases, with 9 bases left between them. Germline CDR1 and CDR2: SGHRS and YFSETQ. The CDR3 nucleotides read TGCGCCAGCAGCTCCCAGTCGTACCAAGAGACCCAGTACTTC. As protein: CASSSQSYQETQYF.

This clonotype came up a few times. The DNA of the CDR3 is TGTGCCAGCAGTTTTGGGGGGATTAATTCACCCCTCCACTTT. Translation gives CASSFGGINSPLHF. The chain joins TRBV12-3 or TRBV12-4 to TRBJ1-6; possible D gene TRBD1, 5 bases. This CDR3 is 14 amino acids long. Trimming shortened V by 3 bases and J by 6 bases, and 9 bases separated the two germline ends.

This clonotype appeared many times. This chain joins TRBV25-1 and TRBJ1-4; 8 bases line up with TRBD1. This CDR3 comprises 16 residues. CDR1 and CDR2 from the germline V gene are MGHDK and SYGVNS. Trimming took 3 bases from V and 3 from J; bases not matched to a gene: 6. The CDR3 sequence is CASSEVRGQSNEKLFF. DNA for the CDR3: TGTGCCAGCAGTGAGGTCAGGGGGCAATCTAATGAAAAACTGTTTTTT.

Notes on this clonotype: A read error is possible here, since a much larger clone lies one base away. The chain carries TRBV20-1 and TRBJ1-1; D remains unclear. The CDR3 has 16 residues. Germline CDR1 reads DFQATT; CDR2 reads SNEGSKA (reference sequence). The ends were cut back, 0 bases at V and 1 base at J, with 15 bases in the middle. The CDR3 loop is CSARDAALGRNTEAFF. The CDR3 nucleotides read TGCAGTGCTAGAGATGCGGCGTTAGGGAGGAACACTGAAGCTTTCTTT.

This clonotype has only a few counts. The gene calls are TRBV19 and TRBJ1-2; D may be TRBD1 (5 bases). The CDR3 covers 13 residues. V lost 3 bases and J lost 8, with 13 bases in between. Germline V gene data show CDR1 as LNHDA and CDR2 as SQIVND (reference sequence). In DNA form, the CDR3 reads TGTGCCAGTAGTATCGGCCAGGGATACGGCTACACCTTC. Translation gives CASSIGQGYGYTF.

This clonotype has ten or more counts. The chain uses TRBV3-1 and TRBJ1-4; possibly TRBD1 for D (6 bases). The V and J ends lost 5 bases and 5 bases respectively, with 12 bases between them. This CDR3 region has 14 residues. Germline V gene lookup returns CDR1 LGHDT and CDR2 YNNKEL (reference sequence). The CDR3 spells CASSTTGRNEKLFF. DNA for the CDR3: TGTGCCAGCAGCACGACAGGACGAAATGAAAAACTGTTTTTT.

Concerning this clonotype itself: The junction departs from germline at one end; a sequencing error may be responsible. This rearrangement joins TRBV11-2 to TRBJ2-3; 8 nucleotides line up with TRBD2. The CDR3 runs 15 residues. CDR1 and CDR2 from the germline V gene are SGHAT and FQNNGV. The CDR3 DNA is TGTGCCAGCAGCACAACTAGCGGCAGCACAGATAGGCAGTATTTT. Translating gives CASSTTSGSTDRQYF.

This clonotype was observed a handful of times. The chain combines TRBV10-1 with TRBJ1-5, with D unclear. The V and J ends lost 2 bases and 6 bases respectively, with 11 bases between them. From germline, CDR1 is WNHNN and CDR2 SYGVQD (reference sequence). The length of the CDR3 is 14 residues. CDR3 in amino acids: CASSESQAGQPQHF. CDR3 coding DNA: TGCGCCAGCAGTGAGAGTCAGGCCGGTCAGCCCCAGCATTTT.

On this clonotype: Just one base apart from a much larger clone, this may be a read error. The V call is TRBV3-1, the J call TRBJ2-5; TRBD2 matches 7 bases. Germline V lookup: CDR1 LGHDT, CDR2 YNNKEL (reference sequence). V lost 3 bases and J lost 11; bases outside the gene matches: 9. There are 13 residues in the CDR3. The CDR3: CASSQWREGEQYF. The DNA for the CDR3 is TGTGCCAGCAGCCAGTGGAGGGAGGGTGAGCAGTACTTC.

This clonotype was counted a single time. A much bigger clone sits one base away, suggesting this may be a read error. The rearrangement links TRBV2 to TRBJ2-1, with unresolved D. The CDR3 spans 14 residues. Per the germline V gene, CDR1 is SNHLY and CDR2 is FYNNEI. Between the trimmed V and J ends, which lost 3 bases and 8 bases, there was a span of 14 bases. The CDR3 protein is CASSENRDKDEQFF. The CDR3 bases are TGTGCCAGCAGTGAGAACAGAGATAAGGATGAGCAGTTCTTC. Supplemented by reference TRBV2 and TRBJ2-1, the full variable domain reads EPEVTQTPSHQVTQMGQEVILRCVPISNHLYFYWYRQILGQKVEFLVSFYNNEISEKSEIFDDQFSVERPDGSNFTLKIRSTKLEDSAMYFCASSENRDKDEQFFGPGTRLTVL.

Points on this clonotype: A much larger clone differs from this one at a single base, so this may be a read error. This chain connects TRBV12-3 or TRBV12-4 to TRBJ1-5; 7 nucleotides match TRBD1. The CDR3 runs 13 residues. CDR3 residues: CARSWDRDQPQHF. The CDR3 nucleotides are TGTGCCCGCAGCTGGGACAGAGATCAGCCCCAGCATTTT.

This chain links TRBV12-3 or TRBV12-4 with TRBJ1-1; D is undetermined. The length of the CDR3 is 13 residues. The ends were cut back, 1 base at V and 6 bases at J, with 9 bases in the middle. Here the CDR3 reads CASSLGEAAEAFF. The CDR3 bases are TGTGCCAGCAGTTTAGGGGAGGCGGCTGAAGCTTTCTTT.

The chain combines TRBV19 with TRBJ1-1, with TRBD1 matching 9 bases. V shed 6 bases and J 3 bases; nucleotides not matched to a gene: 5. This CDR3 is 14 amino acids long. Germline CDR1 is LNHDA and CDR2 is SQIVND (reference sequence). The CDR3 reads CASRPGDRDTEAFF. Written as DNA, the CDR3 is TGTGCCAGTAGGCCCGGGGACAGGGACACTGAAGCTTTCTTT. Full variable domain (missing parts from reference TRBV19 and TRBJ1-1): DGGITQSPKYLFRKEGQNVTLSCEQNLNHDAMYWYRQDPGQGLRLIYYSQIVNDFQKGDIAEGYSVSREKKESFPLTVTSAQKNPTAFYLCASRPGDRDTEAFFGQGTRLTVV.

There are many counts of this clonotype. The gene calls are TRBV12-3 or TRBV12-4 and TRBJ2-7; no clear D. The germline V and J ends were trimmed by 6 bases and 6 bases, with 12 bases remaining between them. The CDR3 is made up of 12 amino acids. This CDR3 reads CASRSRTGEQYF. CDR3 bases: TGTGCCAGCAGGAGTCGGACCGGCGAGCAGTACTTC.

A word on this clonotype: The junction departs from the called germline gene at one end, perhaps through a read error. The chain couples TRBV5-1 to TRBJ2-7; TRBD2 matches 7 bases. The J call is in doubt because the DNA end fits TRBJ2-4 better. Germline V gives CDR1 SGHRS, CDR2 YFSETQ. This CDR3 has 15 residues. CDR3 loop: CAGSPRGGEGNIQYF. The DNA of the CDR3 is TGCGCCGGCAGCCCCCGGGGAGGGGAGGGAAACATTCAGTACTTC.

Concerning this clonotype: A single base separates this from a much larger clone, so it may be a read error. The chain links TRBV2 to TRBJ2-5; 8 nucleotides agree with TRBD2. CDR1 and CDR2 from the germline V gene are SNHLY and FYNNEI. This CDR3 has 14 amino acids. CDR3 sequence reads: CASSSLGGGEIQYF. DNA of the CDR3: TGTGCCAGCAGCTCCCTCGGGGGGGGAGAGATCCAGTACTTC. Drawing the rest from reference TRBV2 and TRBJ2-5, the complete variable domain is EPEVTQTPSHQVTQMGQEVILRCVPISNHLYFYWYRQILGQKVEFLVSFYNNEISEKSEIFDDQFSVERPDGSNFTLKIRSTKLEDSAMYFCASSSLGGGEIQYFGPGTRLLVL.

This clonotype was recorded many times. The chain employs TRBV3-1 and TRBJ2-5; D possibly corresponds to TRBD2 (6 bases). CDR1 is LGHDT and CDR2 is YNNKEL in the germline V gene (reference sequence). This CDR3 comprises 15 residues. V lost 1 base to trimming and J lost 3 bases, with 12 bases between them. In nucleotides, the CDR3 is TGTGCCAGCAGCCAAGTATGGCCTAGCGAAGAGACCCAGTACTTC. Translated, it gives CASSQVWPSEETQYF.

V and J are TRBV6-1 and TRBJ2-7; a weak D match, TRBD2 (7 bases). V was pared by 7 bases and J by 7 bases, with 23 bases between. CDR1 and CDR2 (germline): MNHNS, SASEGT. The CDR3 sequence is 15 residues long. The CDR3 bases are TGTGCCAGCATACCGGGGGGCCGATCTCACAATGAGCAGTACTTC. The encoded protein is CASIPGGRSHNEQYF.

This chain uses TRBV5-1 with TRBJ2-5, with 9 bases matching TRBD2. The germline CDR1 and CDR2 sequences are SGHRS and YFSETQ. The length of the CDR3 is 14 residues. V dropped 7 bases and J dropped 5; count of bases not matched to a gene: 9. CDR3 nucleotide sequence: TGCGCCAGCTTTCTTAGCGGGAGTGAGGAGACCCAGTACTTC. Amino acid sequence: CASFLSGSEETQYF.

In regard to this clonotype: A much larger clonotype is one base distant, so this may be a read error. The V call is TRBV4-1, the J call TRBJ2-6, with no clear D. This CDR3 contains 16 residues. The germline V gene encodes CDR1 MGHRA and CDR2 YSYEKL. V lost 3 bases and J 2 bases, leaving 11 bases between the germline ends. The chain's CDR3 is CASSHGRVPGANVLTF. CDR3 DNA sequence: TGCGCCAGCAGCCACGGACGGGTCCCTGGGGCCAACGTCCTGACTTTC.

The chain couples TRBV10-3 to TRBJ1-2; D remains unclear. Germline CDR1 and CDR2: ENHRY and SYGVKD. Deletions cut 0 bases from V and 8 bases from J, with 10 bases between. The CDR3 is 13 residues long. For the CDR3, the DNA is TGTGCCATCAGTGAGTCGGGTGGGGAAGGCTACACCTTC. It specifies CAISESGGEGYTF.

Details on this clonotype: A read error is possible here, since a much larger clone lies one base away. The chain recombines TRBV12-3 or TRBV12-4 with TRBJ2-5; no clear D. The J call is in doubt because the DNA end fits TRBJ2-7 better. This CDR3 has 11 residues. CDR3 sequence reads: CASSQGHEQYV. For the CDR3, the DNA is TGTGCCAGCAGCCAAGGCCACGAGCAGTACGTC.

Points on this clonotype: Possible read error: a much larger clone is one base away. The rearrangement uses TRBV11-2 and TRBJ1-1; maybe TRBD1 (5 bases). Per germline, CDR1 SGHAT and CDR2 FQNNGV. CDR3 length: 14 residues. Trimming pared 4 bases from V and 7 bases from J, leaving 16 bases between. The CDR3 nucleotides read TGTGCCAGCAGCTCGACGAGGGGATCGAATGAAGCTTTCTTT. Its protein product is CASSSTRGSNEAFF.

This clonotype was seen at least ten times. Here the CDR3 DNA reads TGTGCCAGCAGCTTAGCCGGGAGGGGAGGCTATGGCTACACCTTC. It encodes CASSLAGRGGYGYTF. This chain connects TRBV7-8 to TRBJ1-2, with D possibly matching TRBD1 (5 bases). The V end was cut by 0 bases, the J end by 4 bases, with 12 bases between. CDR1 is SGHVS, CDR2 FQNEAQ, per germline. The CDR3 runs to 15 residues.

As DNA, the CDR3 is TGCAGCGTACGTCGCCGGGACAGGGGGCACAATGAGCAGTTCTTC. The encoded protein is CSVRRRDRGHNEQFF. The V call is TRBV29-1, the J call TRBJ2-1, with TRBD1 matching 12 bases. The V and J ends lost 6 bases and 5 bases, in that order; junction bases with no gene match: 8. The CDR3 consists of 15 residues. Per germline, CDR1 SQVTM and CDR2 ANQGSEA.

This rearrangement joins TRBV27 to TRBJ1-1, with a possible D match to TRBD1 (5 bases). Germline V gene lookup returns CDR1 MNHEY and CDR2 SMNVEV (reference sequence). With 4 bases removed from V and 1 base from J, the gap between germline ends came to 10 bases. The CDR3 runs to 14 residues. This CDR3 is CASSWRGANTEAFF. Written as DNA, the CDR3 is TGTGCCAGCAGTTGGAGGGGCGCGAACACTGAAGCTTTCTTT.

A remark on this clonotype: A read error may explain this, as a much larger clone is one base away. The V gene is TRBV5-1, the J gene TRBJ1-2, with D perhaps matching TRBD1 (5 bases). Germline values: CDR1 SGHRS, CDR2 YFSETQ. The CDR3 runs 15 residues. With 0 bases removed from V and 8 bases from J, the gap between germline ends came to 17 bases. CDR3 DNA: TGCGCCAGCAGCTTGGTCGGGACCGCTGAGGGAGGCTACACCTTC. Its protein product is CASSLVGTAEGGYTF.

This clonotype occurred many times. The chain recombines TRBV10-3 with TRBJ2-5; TRBD2 matches at 10 bases. Germline CDR1 ENHRY, CDR2 SYGVKD. V lost 2 bases, J lost 2 bases, and 5 bases stayed unmatched. The CDR3 has 16 amino acids. The DNA of the CDR3 is TGTGCCATCAGTGAGGATAGCGGGGGGATTCAAGAGACCCAGTACTTC. This codes for CAISEDSGGIQETQYF.

The rearrangement links TRBV12-3 or TRBV12-4 to TRBJ2-3; 11 nucleotides line up with TRBD2. After removal of 6 bases from V and 4 bases from J, the junction contained 6 bases not matched to a gene. This CDR3 has 15 amino acids. The CDR3 reads CASSHSGGASDTQYF. The CDR3 bases are TGTGCCAGCAGCCATAGCGGGGGGGCCTCAGATACGCAGTATTTT.

This clonotype was seen repeatedly, ten times or more. The J gene is TRBJ2-7, the V gene TRBV20-1; D is possibly TRBD2 (5 bases). The ends were cut back, 3 bases at V and 5 bases at J, with 14 bases in the middle. This CDR3 is 13 amino acids long. Germline V gives CDR1 DFQATT, CDR2 SNEGSKA (reference sequence). CDR3 sequence reads: CSASKDSTHEQYF. CDR3 DNA sequence: TGCAGTGCTAGTAAGGACTCGACCCACGAGCAGTACTTC.